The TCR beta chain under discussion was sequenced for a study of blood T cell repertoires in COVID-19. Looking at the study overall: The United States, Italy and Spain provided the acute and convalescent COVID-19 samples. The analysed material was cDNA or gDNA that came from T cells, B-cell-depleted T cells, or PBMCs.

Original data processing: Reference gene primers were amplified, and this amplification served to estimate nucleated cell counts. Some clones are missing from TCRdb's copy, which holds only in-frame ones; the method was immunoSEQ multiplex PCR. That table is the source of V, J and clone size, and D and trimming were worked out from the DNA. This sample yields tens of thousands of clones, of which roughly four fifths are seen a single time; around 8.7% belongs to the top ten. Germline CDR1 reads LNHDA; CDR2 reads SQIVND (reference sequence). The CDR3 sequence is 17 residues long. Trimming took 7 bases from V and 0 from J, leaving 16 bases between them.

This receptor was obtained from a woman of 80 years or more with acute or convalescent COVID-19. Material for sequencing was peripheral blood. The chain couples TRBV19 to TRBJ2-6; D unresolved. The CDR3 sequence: CASMKTGYDSGANVLTF. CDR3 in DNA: TGTGCCAGTATGAAAACCGGTTATGACTCTGGGGCCAACGTCCTGACTTTC.